This T cell receptor (beta chain) was sequenced in a study of blood T cell repertoires in COVID-19. In its sample, this clone was seen a few times. The sample contains more than one DNA sequence encoding this CDR3. TCRdb's copy holds only in-frame clones and misses some; the assay was immunoSEQ multiplex PCR. Altogether 150,000 to 200,000 clones are present, about 75% being singletons, with the ten largest covering roughly 28%. The clonotype comes from a woman aged 70-85 years with acute or convalescent COVID-19. Sequencing was carried out using peripheral blood.

CDR3 sequence: CASSTSGIYNEQFF. As DNA, the CDR3 is TGTGCCAGTAGTACTAGCGGGATCTACAATGAGCAGTTCTTC. V is TRBV19 and J is TRBJ2-1, with TRBD2 identical over 9 bases. The CDR3 covers 14 residues. J gave up 3 bases and V 4 bases, and 1 base lay outside the gene matches. Germline-derived CDR1 and CDR2 are LNHDA and SQIVND (reference sequence). The full variable domain, rest sourced from reference TRBV19 and TRBJ2-1, is DGGITQSPKYLFRKEGQNVTLSCEQNLNHDAMYWYRQDPGQGLRLIYYSQIVNDFQKGDIAEGYSVSREKKESFPLTVTSAQKNPTAFYLCASSTSGIYNEQFFGPGTRLTVL.